These 9 T cell receptor beta chains were all obtained from the same sample, sequenced in a study of Tregs in tolerant kidney transplant recipients. The data were produced by immunoSEQ multiplex PCR, yet TCRdb's version contains in-frame clones alone and is incomplete. This sample carries over 45,000 clones, with 0.85% going to the ten biggest clones. This sample comprised CD4+ T cells from blood, obtained before the transplant. Receptors originate from a human donor who received a combined kidney and bone marrow transplant.

A word on this clone: The sequence runs out 3 residues before the end of the CDR3; the remainder is reconstructed from the germline J gene. This chain connects TRBV4-2 to TRBJ2-1, with 15 bases lining up with TRBD2. The CDR3 contains 21 residues. Germline V gene lookup returns CDR1 LGHNA and CDR2 YNFKEQ. Trimming removed 4 bases from V and 5 bases from J; junction bases left unmatched: 18. The covered CDR3 bases are TGTGCCAGCAGCCCCACGCCGCGACGGACTAGCGGGAGGGCCGGGGACAATGAG. The encoded protein is CASSPTPRRTSGRAGDNE. In full, the CDR3 reads CASSPTPRRTSGRAGDNEQFF.

To note about this clone: From the germline J gene comes the end of the CDR3, since the read stops 3 residues before it. The chain links TRBV19 to TRBJ1-1, with 9 bases matching TRBD1. The CDR3 totals 17 residues. The ends lost 5 bases at V and 5 bases at J; junction bases unmatched: 15. Germline V CDR1 and CDR2: LNHDA, SQIVND (reference sequence). The chain's CDR3 is CASSPRGTGTLSTEAFF. The DNA read from the CDR3 is TGTGCCAGTAGTCCGAGGGGGACAGGGACTTTAAGTACTGAA.

On this clone: The read comes to an end 3 residues before the CDR3 does, leaving the germline J gene to fill in the end. The gene calls are TRBV2 and TRBJ2-3, with TRBD1 matching over 8 bases. The germline gives CDR1 SNHLY, CDR2 FYNNEI. The CDR3 has 14 residues. V shed 8 bases and J 2 bases; nucleotides not matched to a gene: 6. CDR3 sequence: CASGRTGYTDTQYF. The sequenced CDR3 bases are TGTGCCAGCGGAAGGACAGGGTACACAGATACG.

About this clone: The CDR3 end is not reached by the read, which stops 3 residues before it; the germline J gene fills it in. This rearrangement joins TRBV20-1 to TRBJ2-5; D is perhaps TRBD2 (6 bases). The V and J ends lost 0 bases and 2 bases respectively, with 13 bases between them. This CDR3 is built from 15 residues. Germline V gene data show CDR1 as DFQATT and CDR2 as SNEGSKA (reference sequence). CDR3 bases read: TGCAGTGCTAGAGATCGTCGGGACTCGCAAGAGACC. This gives the protein CSARDRRDSQET. The entire CDR3 is CSARDRRDSQETQYF.

Note on this clone: The read ends 3 residues shy of where the CDR3 ends; the end is completed using the germline J gene. The V and J genes are TRBV18 and TRBJ1-4, with D possibly TRBD1 on 6 matching bases. This CDR3 has 13 amino acids. CDR1 KGHSH and CDR2 LQKENI come from the germline V gene. The V end was cut by 6 bases, the J end by 5 bases, with 10 bases between. The part of the CDR3 DNA that was read is TGTGCCAGCTCCCGAGGACAGAATGAAAAA. This translates into CASSRGQNEK. The complete CDR3 protein is CASSRGQNEKLFF.

With regard to this clone: The CDR3 is cut off 3 residues early in the read; its end comes from the germline J gene. The chain combines TRBV11-2 with TRBJ2-7; D uncertain. Germline CDR1 reads SGHAT; CDR2 reads FQNNGV. Trimming took 1 base from V and 6 from J, leaving 7 bases between them. CDR3 length equals 12 residues. The covered CDR3 bases are TGTGCCAGCAGCTTAGGGGCTGTCGAG. Residues: CASSLGAVE. The CDR3 in its entirety is CASSLGAVEQYF. Filled out from reference TRBV11-2 and TRBJ2-7, the complete variable domain reads EAGVAQSPRYKIIEKRQSVAFWCNPISGHATLYWYQQILGQGPKLLIQFQNNGVVDDSQLPKDRFSAERLKGVDSTLKIQPAKLEDSAVYLCASSLGAVEQYFGPGTRLTVT.

Of note for this clone: The read falls 3 residues short of the CDR3 end, and the missing part is taken from the germline J gene. Distinct nucleotide sequences in the sample also encode this CDR3. The chain recombines TRBV18 with TRBJ2-7, with a possible D match to TRBD1 (7 bases). The V gene lost 2 bases and the J gene lost 5 bases, with 13 bases spanning the gap. Germline CDR1 reads KGHSH; CDR2 reads LQKENI. The CDR3 contains 14 residues. The CDR3 reads CASSPGQGGHEQYF. The CDR3 DNA, read in part, is TGTGCCAGCTCACCAGGCCAGGGGGGACACGAG.

Comment on this clone: Read coverage stops 3 residues before the CDR3 terminus; the germline J gene supplies the remainder. This rearrangement joins TRBV6-2 or TRBV6-3 to TRBJ1-4; TRBD1 agrees at 7 bases. The CDR3 has 14 amino acids. V lost 7 bases to trimming and J lost 8 bases; unmatched junction nucleotides: 10. CDR1 and CDR2 (germline): MNHEY, SVGEGT. The part of the CDR3 DNA that was read is TGTGCCAGCAACAACGGGGGACAGTGGGAAAAA. Protein sequence: CASNNGGQWEK. The full CDR3 sequence reads CASNNGGQWEKLFF.

With regard to this clone: The sequenced fragment ends 3 residues before the CDR3 boundary, so the rest is inferred from the germline J gene. The gene calls are TRBV19 and TRBJ1-6, with D possibly being TRBD1 (5 bases). The V and J ends lost 9 bases and 6 bases respectively, with 15 bases between them. The CDR3 runs to 14 residues. Germline V gene sequence: CDR1 LNHDA, CDR2 SQIVND (reference sequence). This chain's CDR3 is CASRGFVINSPLHF. The sequenced part of the CDR3 DNA is TGTGCCAGCCGGGGGTTCGTGATTAATTCACCC.